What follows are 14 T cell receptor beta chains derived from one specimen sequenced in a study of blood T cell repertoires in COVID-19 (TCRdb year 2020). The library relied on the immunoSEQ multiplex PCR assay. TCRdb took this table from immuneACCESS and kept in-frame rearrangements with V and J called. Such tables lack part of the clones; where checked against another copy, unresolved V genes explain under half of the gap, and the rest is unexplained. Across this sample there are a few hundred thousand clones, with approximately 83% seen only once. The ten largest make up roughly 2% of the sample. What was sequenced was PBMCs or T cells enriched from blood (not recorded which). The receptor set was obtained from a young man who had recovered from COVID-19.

CDR3 sequence reads: CASSADSRNTEAFF. The DNA of the CDR3 is TGTGCCAGCAGCGCCGACAGCCGGAACACTGAAGCTTTCTTT. The gene calls are TRBV9 and TRBJ1-1, with D possibly TRBD1 on 5 matching bases. Germline V gives CDR1 SGDLS, CDR2 YYNGEE. The CDR3 sequence is 14 residues long. V lost 3 bases and J lost 1, with 10 bases in between.

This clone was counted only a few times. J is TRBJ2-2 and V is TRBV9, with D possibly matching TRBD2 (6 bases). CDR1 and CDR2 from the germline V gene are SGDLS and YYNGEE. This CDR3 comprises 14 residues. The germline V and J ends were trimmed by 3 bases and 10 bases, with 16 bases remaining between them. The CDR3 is CASSEGLGYPELFF. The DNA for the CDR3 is TGTGCCAGCAGCGAGGGACTTGGGTACCCGGAGCTGTTTTTT.

The CDR3 here is CSGTDNYEQYF. The CDR3, as DNA: TGCAGCGGGACAGACAACTACGAGCAGTACTTC. This chain links TRBV20-1 with TRBJ2-7; 7 positions agree with TRBD1. The CDR3 extends over 11 amino acids. CDR1 DFQATT and CDR2 SNEGSKA come from the germline V gene (reference sequence).

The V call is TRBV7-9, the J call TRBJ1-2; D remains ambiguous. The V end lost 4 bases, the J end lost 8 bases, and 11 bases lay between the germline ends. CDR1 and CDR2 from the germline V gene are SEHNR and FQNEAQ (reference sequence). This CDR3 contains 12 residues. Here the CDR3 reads CASSYEGRGYTF. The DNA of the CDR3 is TGTGCCAGCAGCTACGAGGGTCGGGGCTACACCTTC. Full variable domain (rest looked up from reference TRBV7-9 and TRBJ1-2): DTGVSQNPRHKITKRGQNVTFRCDPISEHNRLYWYRQTLGQGPEFLTYFQNEAQLEKSRLLSDRFSAERPKGSFSTLEIQRTEQGDSAMYLCASSYEGRGYTFGSGTRLTVV.

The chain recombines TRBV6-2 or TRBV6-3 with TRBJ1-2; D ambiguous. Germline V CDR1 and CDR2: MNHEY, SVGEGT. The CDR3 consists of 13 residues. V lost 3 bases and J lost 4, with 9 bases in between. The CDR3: CASSYSVLYGYTF. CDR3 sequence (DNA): TGTGCCAGCAGTTATTCGGTCCTCTATGGCTACACCTTC.

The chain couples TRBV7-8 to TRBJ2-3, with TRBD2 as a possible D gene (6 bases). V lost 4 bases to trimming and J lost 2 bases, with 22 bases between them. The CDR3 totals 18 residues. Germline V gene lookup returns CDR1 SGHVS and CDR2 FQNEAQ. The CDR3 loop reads CASSSLATHTPPTDTQYF. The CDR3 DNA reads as TGTGCCAGCAGCTCACTAGCCACACACACGCCCCCCACAGATACGCAGTATTTT.

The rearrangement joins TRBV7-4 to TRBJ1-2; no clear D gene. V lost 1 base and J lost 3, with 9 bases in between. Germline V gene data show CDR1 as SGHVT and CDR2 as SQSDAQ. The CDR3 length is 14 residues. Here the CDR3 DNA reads TGTGCCAGCAGCTTAGATGTCGGGGACTATGGCTACACCTTC. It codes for CASSLDVGDYGYTF.

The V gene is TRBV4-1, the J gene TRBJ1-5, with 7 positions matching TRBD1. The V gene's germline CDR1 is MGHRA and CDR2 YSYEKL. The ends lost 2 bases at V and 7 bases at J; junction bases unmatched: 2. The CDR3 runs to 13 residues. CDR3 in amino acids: CASSQNRGQPQHF. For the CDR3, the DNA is TGCGCCAGCAGCCAAAACAGGGGCCAGCCCCAGCATTTT.

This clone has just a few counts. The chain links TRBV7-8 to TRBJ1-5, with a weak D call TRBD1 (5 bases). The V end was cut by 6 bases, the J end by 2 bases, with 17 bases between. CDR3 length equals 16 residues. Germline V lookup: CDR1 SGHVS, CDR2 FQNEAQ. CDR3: CASSSRWGEGNQPQHF. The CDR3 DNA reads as TGTGCCAGCAGTTCTAGGTGGGGGGAGGGCAATCAGCCCCAGCATTTT. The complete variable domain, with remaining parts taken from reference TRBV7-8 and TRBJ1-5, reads GAGVSQSPRYKVAKRGQDVALRCDPISGHVSLFWYQQALGQGPEFLTYFQNEAQLDKSGLPSDRFFAERPEGSVSTLKIQRTQQEDSAVYLCASSSRWGEGNQPQHFGDGTRLSIL.

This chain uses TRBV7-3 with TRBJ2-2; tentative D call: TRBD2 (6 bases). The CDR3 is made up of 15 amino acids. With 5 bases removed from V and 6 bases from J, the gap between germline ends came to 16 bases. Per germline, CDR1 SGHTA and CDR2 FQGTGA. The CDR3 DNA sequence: TGTGCCAGCAGCGGTACGGGAGCGGTGTCCGGGGAGCTGTTTTTT. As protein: CASSGTGAVSGELFF.

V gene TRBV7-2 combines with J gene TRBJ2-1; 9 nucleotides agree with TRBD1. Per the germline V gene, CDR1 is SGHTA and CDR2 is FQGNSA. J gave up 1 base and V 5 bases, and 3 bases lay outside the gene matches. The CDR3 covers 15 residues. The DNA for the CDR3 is TGTGCCAGCAGCACCGGACAGGGGTCCTACAATGAGCAGTTCTTC. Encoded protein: CASSTGQGSYNEQFF.

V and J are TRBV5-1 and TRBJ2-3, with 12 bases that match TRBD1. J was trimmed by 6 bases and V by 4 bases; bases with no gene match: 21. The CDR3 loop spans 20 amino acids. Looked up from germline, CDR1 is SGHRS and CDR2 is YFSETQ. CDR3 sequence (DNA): TGCGCCAGCAGCCGTCCCCCCGGGACAGGGGGCGAGAATTTTAGGGATACGCAGTATTTT. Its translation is CASSRPPGTGGENFRDTQYF.

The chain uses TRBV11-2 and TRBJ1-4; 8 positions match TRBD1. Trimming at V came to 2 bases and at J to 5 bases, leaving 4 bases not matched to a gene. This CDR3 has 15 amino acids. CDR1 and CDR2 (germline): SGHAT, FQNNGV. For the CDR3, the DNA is TGTGCCAGCAGCTTAAATGGACAGGGAAATGAAAAACTGTTTTTT. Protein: CASSLNGQGNEKLFF.

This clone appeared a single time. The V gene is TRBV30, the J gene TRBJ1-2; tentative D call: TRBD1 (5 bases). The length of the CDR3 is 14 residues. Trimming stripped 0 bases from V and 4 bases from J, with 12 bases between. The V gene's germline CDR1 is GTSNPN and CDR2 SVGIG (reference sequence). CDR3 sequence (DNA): TGTGCCTGGAGTGTACGGGGGTTAGGCTATGGCTACACCTTC. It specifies CAWSVRGLGYGYTF. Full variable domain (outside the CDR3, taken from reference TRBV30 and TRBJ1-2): SQTIHQWPATLVQPVGSPLSLECTVEGTSNPNLYWYRQAAGRGLQLLFYSVGIGQISSEVPQNLSASRPQDRQFILSSKKLLLSDSGFYLCAWSVRGLGYGYTFGSGTRLTVV.